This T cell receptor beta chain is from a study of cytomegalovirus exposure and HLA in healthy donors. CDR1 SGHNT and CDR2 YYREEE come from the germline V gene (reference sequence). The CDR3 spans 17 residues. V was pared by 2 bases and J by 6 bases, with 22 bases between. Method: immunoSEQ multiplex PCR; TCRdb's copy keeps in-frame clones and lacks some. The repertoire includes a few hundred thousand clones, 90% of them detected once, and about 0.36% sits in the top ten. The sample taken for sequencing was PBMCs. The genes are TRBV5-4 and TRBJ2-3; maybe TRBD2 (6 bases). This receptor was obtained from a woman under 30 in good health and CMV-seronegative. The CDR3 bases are TGTGCCAGCAGCTTTAGGACCCCGGGACTCAATTGGGATACGCAGTATTTT. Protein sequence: CASSFRTPGLNWDTQYF.